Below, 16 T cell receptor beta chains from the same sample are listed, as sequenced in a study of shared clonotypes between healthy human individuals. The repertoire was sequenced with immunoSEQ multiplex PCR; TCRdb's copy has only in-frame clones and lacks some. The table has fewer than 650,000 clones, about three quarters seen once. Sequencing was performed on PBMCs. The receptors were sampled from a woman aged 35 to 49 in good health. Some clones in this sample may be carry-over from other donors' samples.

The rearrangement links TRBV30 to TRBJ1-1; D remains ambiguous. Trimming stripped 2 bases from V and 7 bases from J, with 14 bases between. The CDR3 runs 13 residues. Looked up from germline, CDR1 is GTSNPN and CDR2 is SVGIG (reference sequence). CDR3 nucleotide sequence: TGTGCCTGGAGTCTCGGACGCGGTAGTGAAGCTTTCTTT. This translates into CAWSLGRGSEAFF. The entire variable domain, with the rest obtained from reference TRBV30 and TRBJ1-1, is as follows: SQTIHQWPATLVQPVGSPLSLECTVEGTSNPNLYWYRQAAGRGLQLLFYSVGIGQISSEVPQNLSASRPQDRQFILSSKKLLLSDSGFYLCAWSLGRGSEAFFGQGTRLTVV.

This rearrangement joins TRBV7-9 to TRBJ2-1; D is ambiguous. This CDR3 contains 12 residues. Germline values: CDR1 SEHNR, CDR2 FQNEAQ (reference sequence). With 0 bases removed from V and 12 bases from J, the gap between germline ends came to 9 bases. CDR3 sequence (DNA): TGTGCCAGCAGCTTAGCCGGACCTGGGCAGTTCTTC. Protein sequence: CASSLAGPGQFF.

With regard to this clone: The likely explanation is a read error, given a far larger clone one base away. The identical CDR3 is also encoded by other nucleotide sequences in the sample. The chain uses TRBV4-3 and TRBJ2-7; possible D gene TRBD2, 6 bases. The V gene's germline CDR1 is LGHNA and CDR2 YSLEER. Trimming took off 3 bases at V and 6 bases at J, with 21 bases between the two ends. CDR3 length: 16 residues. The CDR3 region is CASSQGLSGLRAEQYF. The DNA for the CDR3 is TGCGCCAGCAGCCAGGGATTATCGGGACTTCGGGCCGAGCAGTACTTC.

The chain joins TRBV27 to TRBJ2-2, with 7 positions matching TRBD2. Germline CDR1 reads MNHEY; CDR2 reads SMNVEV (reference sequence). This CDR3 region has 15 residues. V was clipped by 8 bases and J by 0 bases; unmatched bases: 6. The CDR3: CASGRSGANTGELFF. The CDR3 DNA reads TGTGCCAGCGGAAGAAGCGGGGCGAACACCGGGGAGCTGTTTTTT.

CDR3 sequence (DNA): TGTGCCAGCAGCGTAGATCAGGGATCCTCTACTTATGGCTACACCTTC. Amino acids: CASSVDQGSSTYGYTF. The chain recombines TRBV9 with TRBJ1-2; tentative D call: TRBD1 (5 bases). The CDR3 spans 16 residues. From germline, CDR1 is SGDLS and CDR2 YYNGEE. The V and J ends lost 0 bases and 5 bases respectively, with 17 bases between them.

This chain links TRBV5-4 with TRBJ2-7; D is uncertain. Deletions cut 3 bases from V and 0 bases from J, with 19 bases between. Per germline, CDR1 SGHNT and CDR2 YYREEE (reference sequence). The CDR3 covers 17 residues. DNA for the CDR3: TGTGCCAGCAGCTCGTCGACATCGGCGGCAAGCTCCTACGAGCAGTACTTC. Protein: CASSSSTSAASSYEQYF. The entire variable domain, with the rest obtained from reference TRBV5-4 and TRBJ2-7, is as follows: ETGVTQSPTHLIKTRGQQVTLRCSSQSGHNTVSWYQQALGQGPQFIFQYYREEENGRGNFPPRFSGLQFPNYSSELNVNALELDDSALYLCASSSSTSAASSYEQYFGPGTRLTVT.

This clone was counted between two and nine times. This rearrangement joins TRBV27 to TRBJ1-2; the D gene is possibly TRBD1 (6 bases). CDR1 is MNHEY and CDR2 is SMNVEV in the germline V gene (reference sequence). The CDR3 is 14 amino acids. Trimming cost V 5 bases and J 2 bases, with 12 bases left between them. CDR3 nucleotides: TGTGCCAGCAGTCCCCGACAGGAGAACTATGGCTACACCTTC. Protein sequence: CASSPRQENYGYTF.

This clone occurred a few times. CDR3 bases: TGTGCCAGCAGCTCAAATACCCGCCTCAACCTCGCGGGGCAGTACTTC. This encodes CASSSNTRLNLAGQYF. This chain joins TRBV7-9 and TRBJ2-7; tentative D call: TRBD2 (5 bases). With 4 bases removed from V and 9 bases from J, the gap between germline ends came to 25 bases. The CDR3 contains 16 residues. Germline V gives CDR1 SEHNR, CDR2 FQNEAQ (reference sequence).

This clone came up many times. CDR3 bases: TGTGCCAGCAGGCCGACAGGGGGGTGGGAGACCCAGTACTTC. It codes for CASRPTGGWETQYF. The rearrangement links TRBV27 to TRBJ2-5; 9 positions match TRBD1. With 6 bases clipped from V and 5 bases from J, the junction kept 7 bases outside the gene matches. CDR3 length: 14 residues. The germline gives CDR1 MNHEY, CDR2 SMNVEV (reference sequence).

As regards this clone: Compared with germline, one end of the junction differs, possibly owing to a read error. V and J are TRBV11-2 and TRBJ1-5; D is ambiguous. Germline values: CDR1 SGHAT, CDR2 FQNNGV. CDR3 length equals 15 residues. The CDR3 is CVSSLDTTVNQPQHF. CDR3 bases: TGTGTCAGCAGCTTAGATACCACAGTCAATCAGCCCCAGCATTTT. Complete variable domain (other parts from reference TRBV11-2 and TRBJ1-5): EAGVAQSPRYKIIEKRQSVAFWCNPISGHATLYWYQQILGQGPKLLIQFQNNGVVDDSQLPKDRFSAERLKGVDSTLKIQPAKLEDSAVYLCVSSLDTTVNQPQHFGDGTRLSIL.

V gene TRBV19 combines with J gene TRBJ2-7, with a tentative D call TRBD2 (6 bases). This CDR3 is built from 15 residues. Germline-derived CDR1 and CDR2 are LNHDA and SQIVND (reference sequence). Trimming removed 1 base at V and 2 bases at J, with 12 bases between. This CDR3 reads CASSIGLAVAYEQYF. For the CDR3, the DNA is TGTGCCAGTAGTATAGGTTTAGCGGTCGCCTACGAGCAGTACTTC.

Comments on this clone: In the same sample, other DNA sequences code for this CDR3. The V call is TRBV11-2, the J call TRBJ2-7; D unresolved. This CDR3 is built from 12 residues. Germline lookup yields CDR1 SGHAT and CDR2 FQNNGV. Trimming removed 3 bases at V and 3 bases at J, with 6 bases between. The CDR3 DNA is TGTGCCAGCAGCTTTGCAAACTACGAGCAGTACTTC. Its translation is CASSFANYEQYF.

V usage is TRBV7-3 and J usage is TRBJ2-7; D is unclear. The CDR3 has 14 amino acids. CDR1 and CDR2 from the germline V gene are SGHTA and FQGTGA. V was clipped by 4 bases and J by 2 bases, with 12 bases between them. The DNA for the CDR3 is TGTGCCAGCAGCTCCAACGACCGCCCCTACGAGCAGTACTTC. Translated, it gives CASSSNDRPYEQYF.

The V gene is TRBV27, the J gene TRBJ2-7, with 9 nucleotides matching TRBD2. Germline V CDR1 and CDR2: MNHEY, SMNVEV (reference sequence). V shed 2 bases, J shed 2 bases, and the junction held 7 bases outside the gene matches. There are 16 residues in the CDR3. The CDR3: CASSLLEGGRAYEQYF. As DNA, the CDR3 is TGTGCCAGCAGTTTACTCGAGGGCGGGAGGGCCTACGAGCAGTACTTC.

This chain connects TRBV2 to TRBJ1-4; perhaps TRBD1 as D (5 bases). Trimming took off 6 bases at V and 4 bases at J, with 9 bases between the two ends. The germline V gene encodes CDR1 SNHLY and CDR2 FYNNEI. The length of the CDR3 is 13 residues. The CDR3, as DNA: TGTGCCAGCAGGTGGGGGGATAATGAAAAACTGTTTTTT. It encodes CASRWGDNEKLFF.

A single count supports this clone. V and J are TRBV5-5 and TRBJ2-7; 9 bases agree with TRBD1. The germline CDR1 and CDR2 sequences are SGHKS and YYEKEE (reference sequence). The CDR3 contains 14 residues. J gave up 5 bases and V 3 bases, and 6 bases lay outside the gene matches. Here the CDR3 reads CASSSGTGSHEQYF. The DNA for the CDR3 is TGTGCCAGCAGCTCCGGGACAGGGAGCCACGAGCAGTACTTC.